The 18 T cell receptor beta chains reported below all come from one sample, sequenced in a study of PD-L1 blockade in urothelial cancer. Data came from immunoSEQ multiplex PCR; TCRdb stores just in-frame clones and leaves some out. The repertoire holds tens of thousands of clones, with about 86% as singletons. The material was PBMCs, obtained around atezolizumab (anti-PD-L1) treatment. Receptors were obtained from a man aged 50 or older with urothelial cancer.

J is TRBJ2-1 and V is TRBV6-1; D is perhaps TRBD1 (6 bases). The CDR3 is 9 residues long. Per the germline V gene, CDR1 is MNHNS and CDR2 is SASEGT. Trimming shortened V by 8 bases and J by 14 bases, and 10 bases separated the two germline ends. The CDR3 here is CASRDTEFF. The CDR3 DNA follows: TGTGCCAGCCGGGACACTGAGTTCTTC.

This chain uses TRBV2 with TRBJ2-7; TRBD1 might be the D (5 bases). Trimming removed 5 bases at V and 3 bases at J, with 8 bases between. The germline CDR1 and CDR2 sequences are SNHLY and FYNNEI. The CDR3 consists of 12 residues. CDR3 residues: CASSPTDYEQYF. CDR3 DNA: TGTGCCAGCAGTCCGACAGACTACGAGCAGTACTTC. The full variable domain, its missing parts supplied by reference TRBV2 and TRBJ2-7, is EPEVTQTPSHQVTQMGQEVILRCVPISNHLYFYWYRQILGQKVEFLVSFYNNEISEKSEIFDDQFSVERPDGSNFTLKIRSTKLEDSAMYFCASSPTDYEQYFGPGTRLTVT.

Only a few counts were recorded for this clone. The rearrangement links TRBV7-3 to TRBJ1-1, with D uncertain. Trimming stripped 5 bases from V and 1 base from J, with 8 bases between. This CDR3 is built from 13 residues. Germline CDR1 is SGHTA and CDR2 is FQGTGA. CDR3 bases: TGTGCCAGCAGCCATGGAGGGAACACTGAAGCTTTCTTT. Protein product: CASSHGGNTEAFF. Variable domain in full (rest from reference TRBV7-3 and TRBJ1-1): GAGVSQTPSNKVTEKGKYVELRCDPISGHTALYWYRQSLGQGPEFLIYFQGTGAADDSGLPNDRFFAVRPEGSVSTLKIQRTERGDSAVYLCASSHGGNTEAFFGQGTRLTVV.

In DNA form, the CDR3 reads TGTGCCAGCTCACCTGGGACAGGGGATAGGTGGGAGCAGTACTTC. It is translated as CASSPGTGDRWEQYF. The chain links TRBV18 to TRBJ2-7; 10 nucleotides match TRBD1. V was pared by 3 bases and J by 7 bases, with 9 bases of the junction left unmatched. Germline CDR1 is KGHSH and CDR2 is LQKENI. The CDR3 sequence is 15 residues long.

J is TRBJ1-1 and V is TRBV30; D possibly corresponds to TRBD1 (5 bases). V was shortened by 4 bases and J by 1 base, with 7 bases between the two germline ends. CDR3 length equals 12 residues. Germline values: CDR1 GTSNPN, CDR2 SVGIG (reference sequence). CDR3 sequence: CAWTQENTEAFF. The CDR3 nucleotides are TGTGCCTGGACACAGGAGAACACTGAAGCTTTCTTT.

The chain is built from TRBV29-1 and TRBJ2-5; 8 bases line up with TRBD2. V gave up 1 base and J gave up 1 base; unmatched junction bases: 11. The CDR3 totals 17 residues. From germline, CDR1 is SQVTM and CDR2 ANQGSEA. This chain's CDR3 is CSVEVHTSGGVQETQYF. The CDR3 DNA reads as TGCAGCGTTGAAGTCCACACTAGCGGTGGGGTCCAAGAGACCCAGTACTTC.

This rearrangement joins TRBV5-4 to TRBJ1-2; D unresolved. The CDR3 loop spans 15 amino acids. Germline-derived CDR1 and CDR2 are SGHNT and YYREEE (reference sequence). V lost 5 bases and J lost 4, with 18 bases in between. CDR3 region: CASSSLRGLGYGYTF. The CDR3 coding sequence is TGTGCCAGCAGTTCTCTACGGGGTCTCGGCTATGGCTACACCTTC. The full variable domain, with the rest looked up from reference TRBV5-4 and TRBJ1-2, is ETGVTQSPTHLIKTRGQQVTLRCSSQSGHNTVSWYQQALGQGPQFIFQYYREEENGRGNFPPRFSGLQFPNYSSELNVNALELDDSALYLCASSSLRGLGYGYTFGSGTRLTVV.

This rearrangement joins TRBV29-1 to TRBJ1-5; no firm D call. The V and J ends lost 2 bases and 1 base respectively, with 9 bases between them. The length of the CDR3 is 14 residues. CDR1 and CDR2 from the germline V gene are SQVTM and ANQGSEA. Here the CDR3 reads CSVETGSSNQPQHF. For the CDR3, the DNA is TGCAGCGTTGAAACCGGGAGCAGCAATCAGCCCCAGCATTTT. Supplemented by reference TRBV29-1 and TRBJ1-5, the full variable domain reads SAVISQKPSRDICQRGTSLTIQCQVDSQVTMMFWYRQQPGQSLTLIATANQGSEATYESGFVIDKFPISRPNLTFSTLTVSNMSPEDSSIYLCSVETGSSNQPQHFGDGTRLSIL.

V usage is TRBV12-5 and J usage is TRBJ1-1; D call uncertain. The CDR3 sequence is 13 residues long. Germline-derived CDR1 and CDR2 are LGHNT and FRNRAP. Deletions cut 7 bases from V and 1 base from J, with 10 bases between. DNA of the CDR3: TGTGCTAGTGCCCCGACAACGAACACTGAAGCTTTCTTT. Protein sequence: CASAPTTNTEAFF.

V usage is TRBV5-1 and J usage is TRBJ1-3; D gene ambiguous. Germline V CDR1 and CDR2: SGHRS, YFSETQ. The length of the CDR3 is 14 residues. The germline V and J ends were trimmed by 0 bases and 4 bases, with 8 bases remaining between them. The CDR3 bases are TGCGCCAGCAGCTTGGCCAACTACGGAAACACCATATATTTT. It is translated as CASSLANYGNTIYF.

This clone is medium-sized (0.01 to 0.1%) in the sample. V and J are TRBV5-4 and TRBJ1-2; D might be TRBD1 (5 bases). The CDR3 contains 12 residues. The V end lost 7 bases, the J end lost 7 bases, and 14 bases lay between the germline ends. Looked up from germline, CDR1 is SGHNT and CDR2 is YYREEE (reference sequence). The CDR3 spells CASADSGVGYTF. CDR3 bases: TGTGCCAGCGCCGACTCGGGGGTTGGCTACACCTTC.

This clone was counted only a few times. The chain carries TRBV9 and TRBJ1-5; 8 bases map to TRBD1. The CDR3 has 15 residues. With V trimmed by 4 bases and J by 0 bases, 3 bases remained unmatched. Germline values: CDR1 SGDLS, CDR2 YYNGEE. CDR3 sequence (DNA): TGTGCCAGCAGCCCTGGACAGGGTAGCAATCAGCCCCAGCATTTT. As protein: CASSPGQGSNQPQHF.

The chain recombines TRBV6-5 with TRBJ2-5; the match to TRBD1 covers 7 bases. The DNA end is a closer match to TRBJ2-7, so the J assignment may be wrong. Germline V CDR1 and CDR2: MNHEY, SVGAGI. The CDR3 contains 14 residues. The CDR3 spells CASSWGTENYEQYF. The CDR3 DNA reads TGTGCCAGCAGTTGGGGGACAGAGAACTACGAGCAGTACTTC.

The chain is built from TRBV5-1 and TRBJ2-2, with D perhaps matching TRBD1 (8 bases). V shed 4 bases and J shed 4 bases, with 14 bases lying between them. Germline CDR1 SGHRS, CDR2 YFSETQ. The CDR3 has 15 amino acids. The CDR3 nucleotides are TGCGCCAGCAGCCTCACAGGGGGGGTCACCGGGGAGCTGTTTTTT. As protein: CASSLTGGVTGELFF.

The CDR3 DNA reads as TGCGCCAGCAGCTCCTTCTCGACTAGCGGGGGTCTTGGGGGGGAGACCCAGTACTTC. This encodes CASSSFSTSGGLGGETQYF. This chain uses TRBV5-1 with TRBJ2-5, with 12 bases lining up with TRBD2. This CDR3 has 19 residues. Germline CDR1 SGHRS, CDR2 YFSETQ. Trimming took 3 bases from V and 5 from J; bases not matched to a gene: 17. Combining the CDR3 with reference TRBV5-1 and TRBJ2-5 gives the whole variable domain KAGVTQTPRYLIKTRGQQVTLSCSPISGHRSVSWYQQTPGQGLQFLFEYFSETQRNKGNFPGRFSGRQFSNSRSEMNVSTLELGDSALYLCASSSFSTSGGLGGETQYFGPGTRLLVL.

This clone was counted only a few times. This sample includes further DNA sequences coding for the same CDR3. The chain uses TRBV28 and TRBJ1-1; a possible D gene is TRBD1 (5 bases). CDR1 MDHEN and CDR2 SYDVKM come from the germline V gene. The CDR3 covers 15 residues. V lost 3 bases and J 0 bases, leaving 11 bases between the germline ends. The CDR3 coding sequence is TGTGCCAGCAGTTTGCCCGGACAACTGAACACTGAAGCTTTCTTT. Protein product: CASSLPGQLNTEAFF. The full variable domain, completed using reference TRBV28 and TRBJ1-1, is DVKVTQSSRYLVKRTGEKVFLECVQDMDHENMFWYRQDPGLGLRLIYFSYDVKMKEKGDIPEGYSVSREKKERFSLILESASTNQTSMYLCASSLPGQLNTEAFFGQGTRLTVV.

The chain couples TRBV2 to TRBJ2-7; D ambiguous. V lost 7 bases and J 6 bases, leaving 10 bases between the germline ends. CDR1 and CDR2 (germline): SNHLY, FYNNEI. This CDR3 comprises 11 residues. In nucleotides, the CDR3 is TGTGCCAGCACCGTAGTTGGCGAGCAGTACTTC. This encodes CASTVVGEQYF.

The chain couples TRBV4-3 to TRBJ2-2; D may be TRBD2 (6 bases). CDR1 is LGHNA and CDR2 is YSLEER in the germline V gene. This CDR3 spans 15 amino acids. V lost 2 bases and J lost 6, with 13 bases in between. Here the CDR3 reads CASSQSTSIPGELFF. As DNA, the CDR3 is TGCGCCAGCAGCCAAAGCACTAGCATCCCCGGGGAGCTGTTTTTT.